Below, 18 T cell receptor beta chains from the same sample are listed, as sequenced in a study of spatial heterogeneity in lung cancer. Via MiXCR, TCRdb re-called the 5' RACE reads, giving one row per CDR3 protein. The profile covers 110,000 or so distinct CDR3 sequences, with 10% to 14% appearing a single time and around 24% taken by the ten largest. Time point defined: blood at routine non-recurrence follow-up after resection. Sequencing was performed on PBMCs, taken at follow-up. The receptors originated from a female donor with early-stage non-small cell lung cancer.

The chain carries TRBV18 and TRBJ1-3; D is perhaps TRBD1 (6 bases). This CDR3 comprises 15 residues. V shed 3 bases and J shed 0 bases, with 9 bases lying between them. Germline V gene sequence: CDR1 KGHSH, CDR2 LQKENI. CDR3 coding DNA: TGTGCCAGCTCACCGGGACACCTCTCTGGAAACACCATATATTTT. Encoded protein: CASSPGHLSGNTIYF.

This clonotype was seen only a few times. The V call is TRBV9, the J call TRBJ2-5; D perhaps matches TRBD2 (5 bases). Germline CDR1 reads SGDLS; CDR2 reads YYNGEE. The CDR3 contains 16 residues. The ends were cut back, 2 bases at V and 2 bases at J, with 16 bases in the middle. The CDR3 is CASSVIATGGQETQYF. CDR3 sequence (DNA): TGTGCCAGCAGCGTTATAGCGACCGGCGGGCAAGAGACCCAGTACTTC. The full variable domain, rest sourced from reference TRBV9 and TRBJ2-5, is DSGVTQTPKHLITATGQRVTLRCSPRSGDLSVYWYQQSLDQGLQFLIQYYNGEERAKGNILERFSAQQFPDLHSELNLSSLELGDSALYFCASSVIATGGQETQYFGPGTRLLVL.

This clonotype came up a few times. The V call is TRBV5-1, the J call TRBJ1-6, with no clear D. Germline CDR1 reads SGHRS; CDR2 reads YFSETQ. V shed 0 bases and J shed 6 bases, with 7 bases lying between them. The length of the CDR3 is 14 residues. CDR3 bases: TGCGCCAGCAGCTTGGGCCAGATTAATTCACCCCTCCACTTT. As protein: CASSLGQINSPLHF. Full variable domain (remainder filled in from reference TRBV5-1 and TRBJ1-6): KAGVTQTPRYLIKTRGQQVTLSCSPISGHRSVSWYQQTPGQGLQFLFEYFSETQRNKGNFPGRFSGRQFSNSRSEMNVSTLELGDSALYLCASSLGQINSPLHFGNGTRLTVT.

This clonotype turned up a few times. The J gene is TRBJ1-4, the V gene TRBV28; maybe TRBD1 (6 bases). The V gene lost 5 bases and the J gene lost 2 bases, with 9 bases spanning the gap. The germline CDR1 and CDR2 sequences are MDHEN and SYDVKM. The CDR3 is 14 amino acids. This chain's CDR3 is CASSTGSTNEKLFF. CDR3 DNA sequence: TGTGCCAGCAGTACAGGGTCCACTAATGAAAAACTGTTTTTT.

This clonotype showed up just a few times. V gene TRBV11-2 combines with J gene TRBJ2-5; the D gene is possibly TRBD1 (6 bases). This CDR3 spans 15 amino acids. Trimming removed 1 base from V and 2 bases from J, with 11 bases in between. Germline CDR1 is SGHAT and CDR2 is FQNNGV. The CDR3 reads CASSLGSGEQETQYF. The CDR3 DNA sequence: TGTGCCAGCAGCTTAGGGTCAGGGGAACAAGAGACCCAGTACTTC.

V and J are TRBV28 and TRBJ2-6; tentatively, D is TRBD1 (6 bases). Looked up from germline, CDR1 is MDHEN and CDR2 is SYDVKM. Trimming shortened V by 5 bases and J by 4 bases, and 18 bases separated the two germline ends. The CDR3 spans 17 residues. CDR3 sequence (DNA): TGTGCCAGCAGTCCCTACAGGGATTCCACAGGGGCCAACGTCCTGACTTTC. Translating gives CASSPYRDSTGANVLTF. Full variable domain (rest looked up from reference TRBV28 and TRBJ2-6): DVKVTQSSRYLVKRTGEKVFLECVQDMDHENMFWYRQDPGLGLRLIYFSYDVKMKEKGDIPEGYSVSREKKERFSLILESASTNQTSMYLCASSPYRDSTGANVLTFGAGSRLTVL.

V and J are TRBV20-1 and TRBJ1-6, with unresolved D. Trimming pared 3 bases from V and 10 bases from J, leaving 13 bases between. Germline V gives CDR1 DFQATT, CDR2 SNEGSKA (reference sequence). The CDR3 has 13 residues. The CDR3 coding sequence is TGCAGTGCTAGGATGGGGATTAGGTCACCCCTCCACTTT. Translated: CSARMGIRSPLHF.

This clonotype was counted at least ten times. J is TRBJ1-2 and V is TRBV29-1; D is possibly TRBD1 (5 bases). V lost 0 bases and J 4 bases, leaving 24 bases between the germline ends. CDR1 SQVTM and CDR2 ANQGSEA come from the germline V gene. CDR3 length: 18 residues. The CDR3 protein is CSVEDPAGPLLGLYGYTF. DNA for the CDR3: TGCAGCGTTGAAGATCCCGCGGGACCCCTACTTGGTCTCTATGGCTACACCTTC.

The chain combines TRBV20-1 with TRBJ1-6; D is ambiguous. Trimming removed 3 bases at V and 3 bases at J, with 9 bases between. The CDR3 has 14 residues. Germline CDR1 DFQATT, CDR2 SNEGSKA (reference sequence). CDR3 sequence reads: CSASRRDYNSPLHF. The CDR3 DNA is TGCAGTGCTAGTCGCCGGGACTATAATTCACCCCTCCACTTT.

This clonotype showed up just a few times. This chain joins TRBV7-2 and TRBJ2-3; D ambiguous. From germline, CDR1 is SGHTA and CDR2 FQGNSA. This CDR3 has 16 amino acids. The V gene lost 0 bases and the J gene lost 4 bases, with 14 bases spanning the gap. The DNA of the CDR3 is TGTGCCAGCAGCTTAGCATCTGGCGGTGGCGCAGATACGCAGTATTTT. Protein sequence: CASSLASGGGADTQYF. Filled out from reference TRBV7-2 and TRBJ2-3, the complete variable domain reads GAGVSQSPSNKVTEKGKDVELRCDPISGHTALYWYRQSLGQGLEFLIYFQGNSAPDKSGLPSDRFSAERTGGSVSTLTIQRTQQEDSAVYLCASSLASGGGADTQYFGPGTRLTVL.

The rearrangement links TRBV30 to TRBJ2-5; 9 positions agree with TRBD1. Germline CDR1 is GTSNPN and CDR2 is SVGIG (reference sequence). V lost 5 bases, J lost 5 bases, and 6 bases stayed unmatched. The CDR3 spans 13 residues. In DNA, the CDR3 is TGTGCCTGGGGGACAGGGTACATTGAGACCCAGTACTTC. Its protein is CAWGTGYIETQYF.

In this sample, this clonotype turned up many times. One end of the junction is discordant with germline, which a read error may explain. The chain combines TRBV11-2 with TRBJ2-1; TRBD2 agrees at 9 bases. This CDR3 region has 13 residues. The V gene's germline CDR1 is SGHAT and CDR2 FQNNGV. The CDR3 bases are TGTGCCAGCAGCTTAGCTGGCGTAGCGGGAGCTCTCTTC. Protein sequence: CASSLAGVAGALF. The whole variable domain, remainder taken from reference TRBV11-2 and TRBJ2-1, is EAGVAQSPRYKIIEKRQSVAFWCNPISGHATLYWYQQILGQGPKLLIQFQNNGVVDDSQLPKDRFSAERLKGVDSTLKIQPAKLEDSAVYLCASSLAGVAGALFGPGTRLTVL.

The chain carries TRBV20-1 and TRBJ1-5; D is possibly TRBD1 (5 bases). Looked up from germline, CDR1 is DFQATT and CDR2 is SNEGSKA (reference sequence). The CDR3 length is 15 residues. Trimming pared 4 bases from V and 0 bases from J, leaving 13 bases between. DNA of the CDR3: TGCAGTGCTATCTGGGGCGATTATAGCAATCAGCCCCAGCATTTT. Its protein is CSAIWGDYSNQPQHF.

At least ten counts were recorded for this clonotype. The V gene is TRBV12-3 or TRBV12-4, the J gene TRBJ1-5; 9 bases are a match to TRBD1. CDR3 length equals 15 residues. After removal of 6 bases from V and 7 bases from J, the junction contained 10 bases not matched to a gene. The CDR3 nucleotides read TGTGCCAGCAGGCCCGGGACAGGGTACTTCCAGCCCCAGCATTTT. Translating it yields CASRPGTGYFQPQHF.

V gene TRBV7-8 combines with J gene TRBJ1-1, with D unresolved. Trimming removed 0 bases at V and 7 bases at J, with 9 bases between. CDR1 is SGHVS, CDR2 FQNEAQ, per germline. The CDR3 is 13 amino acids. The CDR3 protein is CASSLAGGYEAFF. Here the CDR3 DNA reads TGTGCCAGCAGCTTAGCTGGTGGCTATGAAGCTTTCTTT.

This clonotype appeared a few times. The V and J genes are TRBV19 and TRBJ2-7; 8 bases fit TRBD1. V lost 5 bases and J lost 3; bases outside the gene matches: 6. The CDR3 contains 14 residues. Germline CDR1 and CDR2: LNHDA and SQIVND (reference sequence). This CDR3 reads CASSLRTGLYEQYF. The CDR3 DNA follows: TGTGCCAGTAGTCTACGGACAGGGCTCTACGAGCAGTACTTC.

This clonotype occurred a few times. The V and J genes are TRBV20-1 and TRBJ1-2; possibly TRBD1 for D (5 bases). V was pared by 3 bases and J by 0 bases, with 8 bases between. The CDR3 extends over 13 amino acids. The germline CDR1 and CDR2 sequences are DFQATT and SNEGSKA (reference sequence). As DNA, the CDR3 is TGCAGTGCTAGTGGGGGTTCTAACTATGGCTACACCTTC. Its protein is CSASGGSNYGYTF.

The chain couples TRBV9 to TRBJ2-1, with D uncertain. CDR1 is SGDLS and CDR2 is YYNGEE in the germline V gene. Trimming stripped 0 bases from V and 9 bases from J, with 13 bases between. The CDR3 length is 14 residues. The CDR3 nucleotides are TGTGCCAGCAGCGTAGGACCAACGCCTGGTGAGCAGTTCTTC. This translates into CASSVGPTPGEQFF. The whole variable domain, filled in from reference TRBV9 and TRBJ2-1, reads DSGVTQTPKHLITATGQRVTLRCSPRSGDLSVYWYQQSLDQGLQFLIQYYNGEERAKGNILERFSAQQFPDLHSELNLSSLELGDSALYFCASSVGPTPGEQFFGPGTRLTVL.